This T cell receptor beta chain was recorded in a study of blood T cell repertoires in COVID-19. Study overall: From T cells, B-cell-depleted T cells, or PBMCs came the material, which was cDNA or gDNA.

In the authors' methods: How many nucleated cells were present was estimated from reference gene primer amplification. The data were produced by immunoSEQ multiplex PCR, yet TCRdb's version contains in-frame clones alone and is incomplete. Clone size and V and J calls were adopted from that table, with D and trimming inferred from the DNA. The table has about 480,000 clones, more than 85% seen once. Recovered status applied to Cohort 3 donors who had two consecutive negative PCRs. It also applied to those with clearance or with symptom resolution. With 3 bases clipped from V and 5 bases from J, the junction kept 10 bases outside the gene matches. Germline V gene sequence: CDR1 MGHRA, CDR2 YSYEKL. The CDR3 extends over 17 amino acids.

V and J are TRBV4-1 and TRBJ2-5; 12 bases line up with TRBD2. The sequenced sample was PBMCs or T cells enriched from blood (not recorded which). This receptor was taken from a woman aged 60 to 75 who had recovered from COVID-19. The CDR3 sequence: CASSQRTSGTTGETQYF. CDR3 coding DNA: TGCGCCAGCAGCCAGAGGACTAGCGGGACAACCGGGGAGACCCAGTACTTC.